Presented here are 17 T cell receptor beta chains from one specimen sequenced in a study of blood T cells in healthy people across ages (dated by TCRdb to the mid-2010s). The method was 5' RACE. For sequencing, an Illumina HiSeq 2500 was employed. A second PCR of about 6 to 11 cycles was performed with a sample-barcoded 5' primer and a J-beta primer mix. The public reads were quality trimmed at Q25 with fastp and then assembled into clones with MiXCR by TCRdb, keeping productive beta chains. Each CDR3 protein appears once, grouped with its most common genes and DNA. This sample gives more than 1.4 million distinct CDR3 sequences in total; approximately 38% of them show up just once. The biggest ten clones account for 7.9% of the sample. Sequenced material: blood. All receptors derive from a woman in her late teens or twenties in good health.

As to this clonotype: Sequence at one end of the junction differs from germline and may be a read error. The chain joins TRBV6-2 or TRBV6-3 to TRBJ2-1; 8 bases agree with TRBD2. The CDR3 covers 16 residues. CDR1 and CDR2 from the germline V gene are MNHEY and SVGEGT. CDR3 sequence (DNA): TGTACCAGCAGTTCCTCCGGGACTAGTTATTCCAATGAGCAGTTCTTC. Translating gives CTSSSSGTSYSNEQFF.

The genes are TRBV6-6 and TRBJ1-6; the D is unclear. This CDR3 comprises 13 residues. Deletions cut 7 bases from V and 7 bases from J, with 11 bases between. Germline CDR1 reads MNHNY; CDR2 reads SVGAGI (reference sequence). The CDR3 DNA reads as TGTGCCAGCATAACCACATGGAATTCACCCCTCCACTTT. It specifies CASITTWNSPLHF.

In this sample, this clonotype turned up a few times. The rearrangement links TRBV27 to TRBJ1-2; the match to TRBD1 covers 7 bases. Germline V CDR1 and CDR2: MNHEY, SMNVEV (reference sequence). With V trimmed by 4 bases and J by 0 bases, 14 bases remained unmatched. This CDR3 contains 18 residues. The CDR3 here is CASSSQWDRPSTNYGYTF. CDR3 coding DNA: TGTGCCAGCAGTTCCCAGTGGGACAGACCCTCCACTAACTATGGCTACACCTTC.

The V gene is TRBV28, the J gene TRBJ2-7; 7 nucleotides agree with TRBD1. The DNA end is a closer match to TRBJ2-5, so the J assignment may be wrong. CDR3 length: 15 amino acids. The germline V gene encodes CDR1 MDHEN and CDR2 SYDVKM. The CDR3: CASNRLQGVAETQYF. The DNA for the CDR3 is TGTGCCAGCAACCGACTCCAGGGGGTGGCGGAGACCCAGTACTTC.

The V call is TRBV28, the J call TRBJ1-6; D not certain. Germline CDR1 reads MDHEN; CDR2 reads SYDVKM. Trimming stripped 6 bases from V and 5 bases from J, with 14 bases between. The CDR3 is made up of 15 amino acids. The chain's CDR3 is CASRPNSPNNSPLHF. CDR3 nucleotide sequence: TGTGCCAGCAGGCCGAACAGCCCAAATAATTCACCCCTCCACTTT.

V and J are TRBV19 and TRBJ2-1; D is unclear. V dropped 4 bases and J dropped 9 bases, with 13 bases sitting between them. Per germline, CDR1 LNHDA and CDR2 SQIVND (reference sequence). The CDR3 spans 13 residues. In DNA, the CDR3 is TGTGCCAGTAGTAGCCAACACGTCGTTGAGCAGTTCTTC. Protein: CASSSQHVVEQFF.

The sample holds one count of this clonotype. This chain joins TRBV4-1 and TRBJ2-4, with a weak D call TRBD2 (5 bases). The DNA end is more similar to TRBJ2-7, so the J call may be wrong. CDR3 size: 16 residues. Germline V gene sequence: CDR1 MGHRA, CDR2 YSYEKL. The CDR3 coding sequence is TGCGCCAGCAGCCAAGTTGTCGGGGAAGTACACGACGAGCAGTACTTC. Protein product: CASSQVVGEVHDEQYF.

This clonotype was detected only a few times. This rearrangement joins TRBV13 to TRBJ2-7; 7 nucleotides align to TRBD2. The CDR3 is 15 residues long. J gave up 3 bases and V 3 bases, and 8 bases lay outside the gene matches. From germline, CDR1 is PRHDT and CDR2 FYEKMQ (reference sequence). CDR3 nucleotides: TGTGCCAGCAGCTTCGGACGGGAGGCCGTCTACGAGCAGTACTTC. Translated: CASSFGREAVYEQYF.

This chain links TRBV3-1 with TRBJ2-5, with unresolved D. The germline V gene encodes CDR1 LGHDT and CDR2 YNNKEL (reference sequence). Trimming pared 0 bases from V and 11 bases from J, leaving 19 bases between. This CDR3 is 15 amino acids long. The CDR3 loop reads CASSQDPRVYNEQYF. The CDR3 DNA reads TGTGCCAGCAGCCAAGATCCCAGAGTATACAATGAGCAGTACTTC.

V usage is TRBV6-1 and J usage is TRBJ1-1; D unclear. The CDR3 totals 15 residues. Germline assignment: CDR1 MNHNS and CDR2 SASEGT. V lost 4 bases, J lost 1 base, and 13 bases lay in between. This CDR3 is CASSGFPLANTEAFF. CDR3 sequence (DNA): TGTGCCAGCAGTGGGTTCCCTCTTGCGAACACTGAAGCTTTCTTT.

The rearrangement uses TRBV9 and TRBJ2-1, with D tentatively TRBD2 (6 bases). Deletions cut 3 bases from V and 0 bases from J, with 10 bases between. The CDR3 totals 15 residues. Germline V lookup: CDR1 SGDLS, CDR2 YYNGEE. The CDR3 is CASSAHGGSYNEQFF. CDR3 nucleotides: TGTGCCAGCAGCGCGCACGGGGGCTCCTACAATGAGCAGTTCTTC.

The gene calls are TRBV2 and TRBJ2-7; D is unresolved. V was cut by 4 bases and J by 3 bases, with 13 bases left in between. CDR1 is SNHLY and CDR2 is FYNNEI in the germline V gene. The CDR3 totals 14 residues. CDR3: CASSGSWGNYEQYF. The CDR3 nucleotides are TGTGCCAGCAGTGGGTCTTGGGGAAACTACGAGCAGTACTTC.

The J gene is TRBJ2-5, the V gene TRBV28; possible D gene TRBD1, 6 bases. Germline-derived CDR1 and CDR2 are MDHEN and SYDVKM. V lost 5 bases and J lost 2, with 15 bases in between. The CDR3 contains 15 residues. The CDR3 here is CASSPGQTRQETQYF. The DNA of the CDR3 is TGTGCCAGCAGTCCTGGACAGACCCGACAAGAGACCCAGTACTTC. The full variable domain, completed using reference TRBV28 and TRBJ2-5, is DVKVTQSSRYLVKRTGEKVFLECVQDMDHENMFWYRQDPGLGLRLIYFSYDVKMKEKGDIPEGYSVSREKKERFSLILESASTNQTSMYLCASSPGQTRQETQYFGPGTRLLVL.

J is TRBJ2-1 and V is TRBV3-1; 8 bases are a match to TRBD2. The J call may not be correct, given that the DNA end is closer to TRBJ2-7. This CDR3 has 15 residues. Germline V gene sequence: CDR1 LGHDT, CDR2 YNNKEL (reference sequence). CDR3 amino acids: CASSGREGSYNEQYF. CDR3 bases: TGTGCCAGCAGCGGACGGGAGGGCTCCTACAATGAGCAGTACTTC.

This clonotype was recorded once. This sequence joins TRBV10-3 and TRBJ1-2; D not certain. This CDR3 contains 15 residues. V was shortened by 0 bases and J by 4 bases, with 12 bases between the two germline ends. From germline, CDR1 is ENHRY and CDR2 SYGVKD. The DNA of the CDR3 is TGTGCCATCAGTGAGTCGGGTGGAAACCTCTATGGCTACACCTTC. It translates to CAISESGGNLYGYTF.

CDR3 sequence (DNA): TGTGCCAGCTCCCCGGGGCGGGGGCTGGCAAATGAGCAGTTCTTC. Amino acid sequence: CASSPGRGLANEQFF. The chain couples TRBV18 to TRBJ2-1, with D possibly being TRBD2 (7 bases). The V gene's germline CDR1 is KGHSH and CDR2 LQKENI. This CDR3 has 15 residues. Trimming took 6 bases from V and 7 from J, leaving 19 bases between them.

This clonotype showed up just a few times. The chain uses TRBV20-1 and TRBJ2-3; TRBD2 agrees at 9 bases. The CDR3 consists of 14 residues. The V gene end was trimmed by 5 bases and the J gene end by 0 bases; junction bases not matched to a gene: 3. Germline-derived CDR1 and CDR2 are DFQATT and SNEGSKA (reference sequence). The CDR3, as DNA: TGCAGTGCTCTTACTAGCGGGAGCACAGATACGCAGTATTTT. Amino acid sequence: CSALTSGSTDTQYF.